The T cell receptor beta chain under discussion was sequenced for a study of T-cell memory formation after mild COVID-19 (dated by TCRdb to about 2021). Regarding the study in general: Most TCR sequence clusters were specific to one of the two donors. Two young, previously healthy adult volunteers made up the cohort, one male and one female. T-cell clones expanding and contracting after mild COVID-19 in a couple of donors were tracked by longitudinal TCRalpha and TCRbeta repertoire sequencing.

Points on this clonotype: Which antigen it targets is not known. One base away there is no much larger clone; base qualities are not given.

CDR1 and CDR2, looked up from the germline V gene (reference sequence), are DFQATT and SNEGSKA. The CDR3 runs 12 residues from the cysteine to the phenylalanine. Kept here is only the CDR3 DNA, which spans 36 bases and is read in frame from base 1. At the junction V is shortened by 6 bases and J by 10 bases, with 13 bases in between. The paper as a whole reports these results and caveats: Contracting CD4+ clones turned up mainly in the CM and EM memory subsets, whereas EMRA was where CD8+ clones were enriched. The second-wave clones that peaked on day 37 were not confirmed to be SARS-CoV-2 specific. From day 15 to 85, contracting clones showed balanced CD4/CD8 phenotypes, whereas a second wave of clones that expanded from day 15 to 37 leaned towards CD4+. Only a couple of mild cases were covered in the study, and larger cohorts including severe cases with pre-infection samples were considered necessary. Some responding clones were detected in pre-infection memory, which suggested that pre-existing cross-reactive memory T cells had joined the SARS-CoV-2 response.

Sequencer: Illumina NovaSeq 6000. Using 5'RACE with constant-segment primers, TCRalpha and TCRbeta cDNA libraries were constructed, with sample barcodes and unique molecular identifiers added in the process. RNA was extracted from every sample with Trizol reagent. Amplification of the libraries took two PCR steps, and the second step added a second sample barcode plus Illumina TruSeq adapters. Libraries were sequenced on an Illumina NovaSeq with 2 x 150 bp paired-end reads. The paper's data handling went like this. The reads were demultiplexed and collapsed into UMI-guided consensus sequences using migec v1.2.7. Using mixcr v2.1.11, UMI consensuses were aligned to TRA and TRB V and J templates and then assembled into clonotypes. Expanded or contracted clonotypes were those called significant by both edgeR and NoisET, with noise models trained on biological replicates. For edgeR calls, the thresholds were a false discovery rate-adjusted p below 0.01 and a log2 fold-change of 1. As an exploratory analysis of dynamics, PCA with hierarchical clustering was applied to max-normalized trajectories of the 1000 most abundant clonotypes. Each responding clone was given a CD4 or CD8 phenotype based on the CD4+ and CD8+ repertoires, which had been sequenced separately. The public reads were reanalyzed by TCRdb: fastp trimming at Q25, MiXCR alignment, in-frame beta chains only. Merged by CDR3 protein, the rows form single entries marked with the most common genes and DNA. TCRdb, not the authors, supplied the V and J calls. The sample table holds hundreds of thousands of distinct CDR3 sequences, of which 7.5% to 9.5% were seen once. The ten largest account for around a fifth of the sample.

PBMCs were isolated by Ficoll-Paque density gradient centrifugation. The chain was built from TRBV20-1 and TRBJ1-6, with TRBD1 as a weak D call on 5 bases. This TCR derives from a man aged 18 to 30 who had mild COVID-19 (a few samples of this study predate the infection). The sample titles of this study are shuffled in the database, so cell type and time point are left out; the donor was told from shared clones. The sequenced sample consisted of PBMCs or a T cell subset sorted from them (not recorded which). The CDR3 region has the sequence CSAQGGASPLHF. At the DNA level, the sequence is TGCAGTGCCCAGGGAGGGGCCTCACCCCTCCACTTT.